These T cell receptor beta chains were read from a single sample in a study of a mutant IDH1 vaccine in newly diagnosed glioma. For these receptors, no antigen is known. Produced via immunoSEQ multiplex PCR; TCRdb's table is partial and in-frame only. This sample has approximately 21,000 clones, with around 92% found just once. This specimen consisted of PBMCs, obtained from a glioma patient whose treatment included an IDH1 peptide vaccine. These TCRs come from a woman in her thirties or forties with glioma. Both conserved end residues are part of each CDR3. Fields, in order: clone size, V gene, CDR3 protein. Some rows have no size entry. The others give once, few or many, or a class for an expanded clone.

size: .
V: TRBV19
CDR3: CASDSGTAVEKLFF

size: .
V: TRBV18
CDR3: CASSPPDRSSYEQYF

size: .
V: TRBV6-4
CDR3: CASSKGENTEAFF

size: once
V: TRBV27
CDR3: CASSQDPGEQYF

size: once
V: TRBV5-6
CDR3: CASSPDRGNEKLFF

size: .
V: TRBV6-5
CDR3: CASSYRAGGTDTQYF

size: .
V: TRBV10-3
CDR3: CATQEPTPYEQYF

size: .
V: TRBV5-6
CDR3: CASSLVGRGEKLFF

size: .
V: TRBV5-4
CDR3: CASSSHGAGDTQYF

size: .
V: TRBV6-6
CDR3: CASSYSIRGTGELFF

size: .
V: TRBV5-4
CDR3: CASSLVDRGNTEAFF

size: few
V: TRBV30
CDR3: CAWSVGVNEKLFF

size: few
V: TRBV4-1
CDR3: CASSQETSWPQPQHF

size: .
V: TRBV4-2
CDR3: CASSQENNSPLHF

size: once
V: TRBV15
CDR3: CATSRGSGGIYEQYF

size: .
V: TRBV7-9
CDR3: CASRLGGLGTEAFF

size: .
V: TRBV5-4
CDR3: CASSPKRTSGNTGELFF

size: .
V: TRBV19
CDR3: CASSKGTSGGHLSYEQYF

size: few
V: TRBV2
CDR3: CASILLGRNEQFF

size: .
V: TRBV25-1
CDR3: CASSEWEGNYGYTF

size: .
V: TRBV2
CDR3: CASTAEGGYEQYF

size: .
V: TRBV29-1
CDR3: CSARGLAAGELFF

size: once
V: TRBV5-1
CDR3: CASSSDGFYEQYF

size: .
V: TRBV2
CDR3: CASSDSSAFYGYTF

size: .
V: TRBV7-9
CDR3: CASSFIALQGRGNRGEAFF

size: .
V: TRBV5-1
CDR3: CASSLEGVEAFF

size: .
V: TRBV2
CDR3: CASRYRVTGELFF

size: .
V: TRBV10-3
CDR3: CAISASSEGNEQYF

size: once
V: TRBV10-2
CDR3: CASSDRVGYTF

size: .
V: TRBV4-3
CDR3: CASSQDSGEWSNEKLFF

size: .
V: TRBV10-1
CDR3: CASGGGQDYEQYF

size: .
V: TRBV7-3
CDR3: CASSASIGNTIYF

size: .
V: TRBV6-5
CDR3: CASRWTSVGEQFF

size: .
V: TRBV5-5
CDR3: CASSLGWASMGADEQYF

size: .
V: TRBV2
CDR3: CASSPTGLGTAQPQHF

size: few
V: TRBV14
CDR3: CASSLWVNTEAFF

size: .
V: TRBV6-5
CDR3: CASNFQGAGVEGYTF

size: .
V: TRBV5-4
CDR3: CASSSPGTSGSYEQYF

size: .
V: TRBV6-5
CDR3: CASSSRSGSPLHF

size: .
V: TRBV5-1
CDR3: CASSLDRQAFSYNEQFF

size: .
V: TRBV28
CDR3: CASRPQGLSNQPQHF

size: .
V: TRBV2
CDR3: CASSVWQNTEAFF

size: .
V: TRBV2
CDR3: CASNSLWGAGELFF

size: .
V: TRBV6-5
CDR3: CASSYAGGQETQYF

size: .
V: TRBV5-1
CDR3: CASRQGGQSTDTQYF

size: once
V: TRBV7-9
CDR3: CASSSSGQVNDEQFF

size: once
V: TRBV5-5
CDR3: CASSLTTGVEQYF

size: .
V: TRBV10-1
CDR3: CASSHRNSRNEQFF

size: .
V: TRBV6-5
CDR3: CASSRFPGGNQPQHF

size: once
V: TRBV5-8
CDR3: CASSLMFVGAGELFF

size: .
V: TRBV4-1
CDR3: CASSQMGGRDGYTF

size: .
V: TRBV6-5
CDR3: CASSVDRGLNTEAFF